What follows is one T cell receptor (beta chain) and its context. The antigen is undetermined. The data were produced by immunoSEQ multiplex PCR, yet TCRdb's version contains in-frame clones alone and is incomplete. This table holds 120,000 or so clones, under 85% found once. The data are from a study of T cell responses to AZD1222 COVID-19 vaccine. Findings and limits, study-wide: Dominant CD4 TCR responses targeted spike regions 160-218 and 743-854.

The sequencing used peripheral blood, collected on day 0 of AZD1222 vaccination. The sequence was collected from an adult in good health.

CDR3 residues: CASSIGHRGTGELFF. The CDR3 nucleotides read TGTGCCAGTAGTATAGGGCACAGGGGAACCGGGGAGCTGTTTTTT. The V gene is TRBV19, the J gene TRBJ2-2, with 7 nucleotides matching TRBD1. CDR3 length equals 15 residues. CDR1 is LNHDA, CDR2 SQIVND, per germline (reference sequence). The J segment lost 5 bases and the V segment lost 1 base, leaving 4 bases of the junction unmatched.